These 7 T cell receptor beta chains were sequenced from one sample in a study of blood T cell repertoires in COVID-19 (dated by TCRdb to 2020 to 2021). The library was produced with the immunoSEQ multiplex PCR assay. TCRdb carries this immuneACCESS record with in-frame sequences only. Its versions omit some clonotypes, under half of them owing to an unresolved V gene in the studies checked, with the rest unexplained. This sample holds about 200,000 clones; approximately 85% were observed only once. Together, the top ten hold about 2.5% of the sample. The specimen was peripheral blood. These TCRs come from a woman between 65 and 79 years old with COVID-19, enrolled during active disease.

This sequence joins TRBV29-1 and TRBJ2-5; weak D call: TRBD2 (5 bases). The CDR3 has 11 amino acids. In germline, CDR1 is SQVTM, CDR2 ANQGSEA. With 4 bases removed from V and 4 bases from J, the gap between germline ends came to 7 bases. DNA of the CDR3: TGCAGCGTTGTCCGGGGAGAGACCCAGTACTTC. It specifies CSVVRGETQYF.

The V gene is TRBV4-2, the J gene TRBJ1-4, with a weak D call TRBD1 (5 bases). Germline CDR1 and CDR2: LGHNA and YNFKEQ. Trimming stripped 1 base from V and 5 bases from J, with 8 bases between. The CDR3 is made up of 14 amino acids. The CDR3 DNA is TGTGCCAGCAGCCAAGGGGGCCGAAATGAAAAACTGTTTTTT. It translates to CASSQGGRNEKLFF.

In DNA form, the CDR3 reads TGTGCCAGCAGCACTAGCGGGGGCGATCCCTACGAGCAGTACTTC. It specifies CASSTSGGDPYEQYF. The chain links TRBV5-4 to TRBJ2-7; 11 bases align to TRBD2. Germline values: CDR1 SGHNT, CDR2 YYREEE (reference sequence). The CDR3 spans 15 residues. The V segment lost 4 bases and the J segment 2 bases; nucleotides outside the gene matches: 5.

CDR3 nucleotides: TGTGCCAGCAGCTTGGTCCACATTTCGAACACCGGGGAGCTGTTTTTT. Its protein product is CASSLVHISNTGELFF. The rearrangement links TRBV5-4 to TRBJ2-2; D is undetermined. The CDR3 sequence is 16 residues long. The germline V gene encodes CDR1 SGHNT and CDR2 YYREEE (reference sequence). Trimming took off 0 bases at V and 0 bases at J, with 9 bases between the two ends.

This clone showed up just once. J is TRBJ2-5 and V is TRBV27, with 7 bases lining up with TRBD2. CDR3 length: 13 residues. Trimming took 2 bases from V and 5 from J; bases not matched to a gene: 2. In germline, CDR1 is MNHEY, CDR2 SMNVEV (reference sequence). The CDR3 region is CASSLRGVETQYF. CDR3 DNA: TGTGCCAGCAGTTTACGGGGGGTGGAGACCCAGTACTTC.

This rearrangement joins TRBV3-1 (or the pseudogene TRBV3-2) to TRBJ1-2; possible D gene TRBD1, 5 bases. The V and J ends lost 5 bases and 8 bases respectively, with 18 bases between them. The germline CDR1 and CDR2 sequences are LGHDT and YNNKEL (reference sequence). The CDR3 is made up of 14 amino acids. The chain's CDR3 is CASSDSAGSRGYTF. Here the CDR3 DNA reads TGTGCCAGCAGCGACTCAGCAGGGTCTCGGGGCTACACCTTC.

The V call is TRBV4-3, the J call TRBJ1-1; no reliable D call. Germline V lookup: CDR1 LGHNA, CDR2 YSLEER. The CDR3 has 14 amino acids. The germline V and J ends were trimmed by 5 bases and 3 bases, with 13 bases remaining between them. CDR3 DNA: TGCGCCAGCAGCAAGGCAGACACGGACACTGAAGCTTTCTTT. Translated: CASSKADTDTEAFF.